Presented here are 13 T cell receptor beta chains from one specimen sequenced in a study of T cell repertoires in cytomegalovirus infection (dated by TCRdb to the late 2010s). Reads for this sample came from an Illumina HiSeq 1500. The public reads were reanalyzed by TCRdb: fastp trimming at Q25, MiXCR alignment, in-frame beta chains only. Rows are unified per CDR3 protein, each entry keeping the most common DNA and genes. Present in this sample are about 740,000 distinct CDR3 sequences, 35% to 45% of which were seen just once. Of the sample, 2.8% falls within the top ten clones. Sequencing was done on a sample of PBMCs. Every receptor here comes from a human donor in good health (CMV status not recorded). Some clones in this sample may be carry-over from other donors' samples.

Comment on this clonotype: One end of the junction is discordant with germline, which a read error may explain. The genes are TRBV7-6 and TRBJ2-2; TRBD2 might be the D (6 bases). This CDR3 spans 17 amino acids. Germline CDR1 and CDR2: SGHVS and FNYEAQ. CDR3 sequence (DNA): TGTTCCATCAGCTTAGCGTCGGCGGGGTTGGTCACCGGGGAGCTGGTTTTT. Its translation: CSISLASAGLVTGELVF.

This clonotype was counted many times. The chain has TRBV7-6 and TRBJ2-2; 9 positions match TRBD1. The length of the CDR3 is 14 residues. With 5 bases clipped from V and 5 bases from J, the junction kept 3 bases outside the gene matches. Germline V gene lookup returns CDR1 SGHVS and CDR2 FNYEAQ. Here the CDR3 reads CASSIGQGTGELFF. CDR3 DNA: TGTGCCAGCAGCATCGGACAGGGGACCGGGGAGCTGTTTTTT.

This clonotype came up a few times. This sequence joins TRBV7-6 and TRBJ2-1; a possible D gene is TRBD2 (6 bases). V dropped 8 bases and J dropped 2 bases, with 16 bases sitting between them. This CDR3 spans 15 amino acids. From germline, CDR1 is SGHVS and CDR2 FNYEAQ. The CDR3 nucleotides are TGTGCCAGCTGTCCGGGAGAGCCCCCCTACAATGAGCAGTTCTTC. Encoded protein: CASCPGEPPYNEQFF.

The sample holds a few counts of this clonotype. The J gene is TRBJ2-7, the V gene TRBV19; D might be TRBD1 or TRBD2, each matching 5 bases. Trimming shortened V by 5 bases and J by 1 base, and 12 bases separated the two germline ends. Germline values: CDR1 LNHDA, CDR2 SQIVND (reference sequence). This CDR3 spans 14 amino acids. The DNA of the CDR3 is TGTGCCAGTAGTCCCTGGGACCGATCCTACGAGCAGTACTTC. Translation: CASSPWDRSYEQYF.

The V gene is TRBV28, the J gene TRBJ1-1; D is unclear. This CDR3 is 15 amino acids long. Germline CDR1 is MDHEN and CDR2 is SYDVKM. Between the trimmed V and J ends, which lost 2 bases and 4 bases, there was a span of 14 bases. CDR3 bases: TGTGCCAGCAGTTTAGGGCGGCGGGTAATCACTGAAGCTTTCTTT. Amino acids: CASSLGRRVITEAFF.

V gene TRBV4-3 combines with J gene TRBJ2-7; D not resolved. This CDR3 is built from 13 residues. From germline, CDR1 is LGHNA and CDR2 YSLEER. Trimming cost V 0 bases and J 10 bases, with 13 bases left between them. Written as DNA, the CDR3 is TGCGCCAGCAGCCAAGATCCACGGGTCGATCAGTACTTC. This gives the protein CASSQDPRVDQYF.

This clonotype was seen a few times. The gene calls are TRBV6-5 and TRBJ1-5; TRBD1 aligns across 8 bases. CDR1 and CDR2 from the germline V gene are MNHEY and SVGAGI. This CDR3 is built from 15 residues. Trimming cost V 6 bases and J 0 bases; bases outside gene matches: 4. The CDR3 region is CASRKTGVSNQPQHF. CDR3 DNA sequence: TGTGCCAGCAGAAAGACAGGGGTTAGCAATCAGCCCCAGCATTTT.

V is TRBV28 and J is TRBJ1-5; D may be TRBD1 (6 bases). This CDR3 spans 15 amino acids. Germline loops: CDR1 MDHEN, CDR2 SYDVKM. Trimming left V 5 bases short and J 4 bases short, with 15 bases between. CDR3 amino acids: CASSPEGVRNQPQHF. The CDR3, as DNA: TGTGCCAGCAGTCCGGAGGGGGTTCGGAATCAGCCCCAGCATTTT. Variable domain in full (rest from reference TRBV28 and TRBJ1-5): DVKVTQSSRYLVKRTGEKVFLECVQDMDHENMFWYRQDPGLGLRLIYFSYDVKMKEKGDIPEGYSVSREKKERFSLILESASTNQTSMYLCASSPEGVRNQPQHFGDGTRLSIL.

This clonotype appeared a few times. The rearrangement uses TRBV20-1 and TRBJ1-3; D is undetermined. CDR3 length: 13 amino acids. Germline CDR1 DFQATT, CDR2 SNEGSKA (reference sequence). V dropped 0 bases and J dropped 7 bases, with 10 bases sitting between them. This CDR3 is CSARDPATNTIYF. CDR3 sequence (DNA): TGCAGTGCTAGAGATCCCGCAACCAACACCATATATTTT.

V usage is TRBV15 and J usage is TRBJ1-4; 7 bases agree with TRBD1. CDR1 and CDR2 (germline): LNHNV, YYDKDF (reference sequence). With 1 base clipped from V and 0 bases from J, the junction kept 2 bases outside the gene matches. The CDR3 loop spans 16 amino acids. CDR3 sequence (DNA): TGTGCCACCAGCAGAGTCAGGGGGGCAACTAATGAAAAACTGTTTTTT. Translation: CATSRVRGATNEKLFF.

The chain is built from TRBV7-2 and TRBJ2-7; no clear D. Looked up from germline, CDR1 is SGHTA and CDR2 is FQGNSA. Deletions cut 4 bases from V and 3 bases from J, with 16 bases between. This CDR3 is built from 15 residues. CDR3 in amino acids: CASSWRPHTHYEQYF. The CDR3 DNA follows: TGTGCCAGCAGCTGGCGCCCGCACACGCACTACGAGCAGTACTTC. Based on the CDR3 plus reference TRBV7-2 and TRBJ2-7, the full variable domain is GAGVSQSPSNKVTEKGKDVELRCDPISGHTALYWYRQSLGQGLEFLIYFQGNSAPDKSGLPSDRFSAERTGGSVSTLTIQRTQQEDSAVYLCASSWRPHTHYEQYFGPGTRLTVT.

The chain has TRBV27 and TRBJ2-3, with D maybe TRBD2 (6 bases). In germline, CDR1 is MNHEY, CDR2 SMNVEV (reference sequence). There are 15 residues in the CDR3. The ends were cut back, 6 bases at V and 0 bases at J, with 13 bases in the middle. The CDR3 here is CASSRAAGSTDTQYF. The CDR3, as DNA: TGTGCCAGCAGCCGAGCCGCGGGGAGCACAGATACGCAGTATTTT.

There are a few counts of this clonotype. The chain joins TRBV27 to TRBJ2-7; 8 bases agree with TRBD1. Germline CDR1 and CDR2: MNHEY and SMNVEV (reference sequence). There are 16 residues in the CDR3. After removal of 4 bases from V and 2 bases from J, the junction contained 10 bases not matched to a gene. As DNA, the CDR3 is TGTGCCAGCAGTTGGGTGCGGACAGGGAAAACCTACGAGCAGTACTTC. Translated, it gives CASSWVRTGKTYEQYF.